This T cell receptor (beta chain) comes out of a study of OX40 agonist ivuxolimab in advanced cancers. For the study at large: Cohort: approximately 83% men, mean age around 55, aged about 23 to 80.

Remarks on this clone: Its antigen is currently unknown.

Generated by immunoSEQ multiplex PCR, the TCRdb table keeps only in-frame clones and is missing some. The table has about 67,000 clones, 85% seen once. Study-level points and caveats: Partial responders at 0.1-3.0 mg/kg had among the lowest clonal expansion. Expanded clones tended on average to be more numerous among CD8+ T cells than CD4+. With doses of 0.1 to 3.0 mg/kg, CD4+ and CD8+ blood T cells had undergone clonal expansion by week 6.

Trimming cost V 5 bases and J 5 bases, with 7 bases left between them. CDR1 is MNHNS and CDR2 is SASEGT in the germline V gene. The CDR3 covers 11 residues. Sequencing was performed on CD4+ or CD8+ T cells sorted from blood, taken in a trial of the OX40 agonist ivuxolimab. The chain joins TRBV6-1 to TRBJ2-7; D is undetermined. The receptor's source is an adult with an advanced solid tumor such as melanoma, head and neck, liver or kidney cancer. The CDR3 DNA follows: TGTGCCAGCAGTCTGGTCCACGAGCAGTACTTC. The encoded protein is CASSLVHEQYF.